This TCR beta chain was documented in a study of blood T cell repertoires in COVID-19. Study summary: COVID-19 samples from acute and convalescent phases originated in the United States, Italy and Spain.

Here immunoSEQ multiplex PCR was the method, and the copy in TCRdb shows in-frame clones only, minus some. This table has tens of thousands of clones, about 83% appearing once. Germline trimming cut 1 base from V and 5 bases from J; bases unmatched to any gene: 2. The CDR3 is 13 amino acids. Germline CDR1 SGHKS, CDR2 YYEKEE (reference sequence). The chain joins TRBV5-5 to TRBJ1-2; 7 bases are a match to TRBD1. This clonotype was obtained from an older woman with acute or convalescent COVID-19. Material: peripheral blood. The CDR3 DNA follows: TGTGCCAGCAGCTTGAACAGGGGTTATGGCTACACCTTC. It encodes CASSLNRGYGYTF.